This section outlines one T cell receptor (beta chain) sequence together with its context. Its specific antigen is unknown. Within one base of it there is no much larger clone, and no base qualities were kept. Trimming removed 1 base from V and 5 bases from J; the gene matches leave 3 bases unexplained. The CDR3 holds 14 amino acids from the cysteine to the phenylalanine. The retained sequence is limited to the CDR3, 42 bases, with the frame set at the first base. The germline V gene supplies CDR1 LGHNA and CDR2 YSLEER. Every donor was a healthy Caucasian. The twin cohort consisted of three pairs of female monozygotic twins, all aged about 18 to 30 years. RNA for TCR libraries was isolated from peripheral blood mononuclear cells. Receptors were amplified or captured by 5' RACE. TCRdb records Illumina HiSeq 2000 as the sequencer. Template switching introduced a universal primer binding site; the final cDNA contained a unique molecular identifier, enabling accurate counting of TCR cDNA molecules. Specific primers in the conserved constant-segment region were used to synthesize first-strand cDNA for the TCR alpha and beta chains. To control for contamination, every cDNA library carried two barcodes: a SMART-Mk sample barcode plus Illumina barcodes. TruSeq adapter sequences along with Illumina sample barcodes were introduced in two successive PCR steps. Sequencing of the TCR alpha and beta cDNA libraries was done on the Illumina HiSeq platform using custom primers. The authors' analysis ran thus. Unique molecular identifiers were extracted from raw reads with MiGEC, and CDR3 positions were determined with MiXCR. Recombination models were inferred per individual with the repgenHMM and IGoR tools using an EM algorithm. Shared clonotypes were analyzed with the tcR package in R, and sharing was normalized by the product of cloneset sizes. To study raw recombination free of thymic and clonal selection effects, out-of-frame nonproductive sequences were analyzed. TCRdb ran its own pipeline on the public reads, namely fastp trimming at Q25 and MiXCR clone calling, and kept in-frame beta chains. Identical CDR3 proteins give one entry, which carries the most common genes and DNA. These V and J calls are TCRdb output, not the study's own analysis. In all, the sample holds approximately 590,000 distinct CDR3 sequences, and 7.5% to 10% of those were seen once. 2.5% to 3.5% of the sample is in the top ten clones.

The entry originates in a study of identical twins (dated by TCRdb to about 2016). With respect to the entire study: To test whether fetal clonotypes persist, this study deep-sequenced TCR alpha and beta repertoires from monozygotic twins, from unrelated adults of various ages, and from cord blood. To rule out contamination, the twin experiments were replicated at different times with different library preparation protocols. Study-wide findings and limitations: Out-of-frame TCR alpha sharing in monozygotic twins was systematically underestimated by recombination models, whereas sharing between unrelated individuals was in agreement with the recombination models. Fewer insertions were carried by abundant cord blood beta clonotypes; a weaker similar trend was observed in young adult naive repertoires, while no such trend was observed in memory repertoires. Zero-insertion analyses could be partly confounded by invariant T cells such as MAIT and iNKT, although diverse VJ usage argued against such confounding for most clonotypes. A weaker excess of twin sharing was found in beta out-of-frame sequences because the signal-to-noise ratio was lowered by fewer shared sequences. Because the same donors could not be followed over many years, conclusions were based on cross-sectional statistical analysis. Compared with coincidental sharing between unrelated individuals, an excess of low generation-probability sequences was observed among out-of-frame TCR alpha sequences shared between twins.

These sequences were also reported in another study, on yellow fever vaccine responses in identical twins. Taken from the second paper: The T cell response to vaccination in identical twins was reported by the authors to appear partly convergent and partly personalized. The study precisely tracked vaccine-responding T cell clones in identical twins.

The receptor was derived from a woman in her late teens or twenties in good health. Recombination joined TRBV4-3 with TRBJ2-3, with TRBD1 matching 7 junction bases. The sample comprised PBMCs. The CDR3 reads as follows: CASSQGGQQDTQYF. In nucleotides, the sequence is TGCGCCAGCAGCCAAGGGGGACAGCAAGATACGCAGTATTTT.